Listed below are T cell receptor beta chains from one sample, sequenced in a study of T-cell memory formation after mild COVID-19. TCRdb recomputed calls from the 5' RACE reads with MiXCR, one row per CDR3 protein. Here the sample spans more than 80,000 distinct CDR3 sequences, about an eighth being singletons. Material for sequencing was PBMCs or a T cell subset sorted from them (not recorded which). These receptor sequences come from an adult woman who had mild COVID-19 (a few samples of this study predate the infection). Cell type and time point are not known. The conserved cysteine and the conserved F or W are not part of the CDR3 here. Fields, in order: V gene, D gene, J gene, CDR3 protein. A D gene is named only where the DNA matches it firmly.

V: TRBV7-8
D: -
J: TRBJ2-7
CDR3: ASSLKGGYEQY

V: TRBV6-5
D: TRBD1
J: TRBJ2-3
CDR3: ASSYAGQGSDTQY

V: TRBV29-1
D: TRBD2
J: TRBJ2-3
CDR3: SGTSGVSDTQY

V: TRBV6-5
D: -
J: TRBJ1-1
CDR3: ATLTEEGTEAF

V: TRBV12-3/TRBV12-4
D: -
J: TRBJ1-5
CDR3: ASTPSGGQPQH

V: TRBV6-5
D: -
J: TRBJ2-1
CDR3: ASSYSTSINEQF

V: TRBV12-3/TRBV12-4
D: TRBD2
J: TRBJ2-7
CDR3: ASSLALGPGGTYEQY

V: TRBV7-8
D: -
J: TRBJ2-3
CDR3: ASSLLRGTDTQY

V: TRBV7-6
D: -
J: TRBJ2-1
CDR3: ASSGYNEQF

V: TRBV5-1
D: TRBD2
J: TRBJ2-1
CDR3: ASTTREAGTPYNEQF

V: TRBV3-1
D: -
J: TRBJ2-7
CDR3: ASSPVARGEQY

V: TRBV12-3/TRBV12-4
D: -
J: TRBJ2-3
CDR3: ASSRPLGPTDTQY

V: TRBV11-2
D: -
J: TRBJ1-5
CDR3: ASSSEVGQPQH

V: TRBV12-3/TRBV12-4
D: -
J: TRBJ1-1
CDR3: ASSLRPMNTEAF

V: TRBV20-1
D: -
J: TRBJ2-5
CDR3: SASILEGVETQY

V: TRBV29-1
D: TRBD1
J: TRBJ1-1
CDR3: SVVDRVELNTEAF